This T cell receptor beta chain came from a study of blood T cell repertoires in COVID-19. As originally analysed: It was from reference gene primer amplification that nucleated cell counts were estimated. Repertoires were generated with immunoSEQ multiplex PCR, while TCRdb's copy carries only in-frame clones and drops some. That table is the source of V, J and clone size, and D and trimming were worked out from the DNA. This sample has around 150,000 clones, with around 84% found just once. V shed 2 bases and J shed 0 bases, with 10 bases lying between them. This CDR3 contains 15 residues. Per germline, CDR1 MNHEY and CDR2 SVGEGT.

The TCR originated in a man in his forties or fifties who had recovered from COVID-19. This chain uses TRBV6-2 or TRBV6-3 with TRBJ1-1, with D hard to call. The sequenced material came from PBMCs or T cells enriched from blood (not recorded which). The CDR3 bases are TGTGCCAGCAGTTACGGAGTCAGCCTGAACACTGAAGCTTTCTTT. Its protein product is CASSYGVSLNTEAFF.